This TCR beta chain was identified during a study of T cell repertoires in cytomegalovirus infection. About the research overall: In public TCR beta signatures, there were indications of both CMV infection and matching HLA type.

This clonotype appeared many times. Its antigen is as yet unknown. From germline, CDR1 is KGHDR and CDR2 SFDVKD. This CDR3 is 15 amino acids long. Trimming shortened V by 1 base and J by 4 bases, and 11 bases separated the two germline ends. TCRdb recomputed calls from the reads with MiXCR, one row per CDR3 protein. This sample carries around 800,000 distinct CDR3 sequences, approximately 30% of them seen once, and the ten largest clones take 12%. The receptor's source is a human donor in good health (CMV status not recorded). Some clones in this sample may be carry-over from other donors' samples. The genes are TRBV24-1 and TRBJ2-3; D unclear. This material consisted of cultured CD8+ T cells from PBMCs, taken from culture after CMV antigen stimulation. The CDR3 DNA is TGTGCCACCAGTGATTTTGGCCTAGGAGCAGATACGCAGTATTTT. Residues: CATSDFGLGADTQYF.